Below, one TCR beta chain is given with its context. What it binds is unknown. As every portion of the isolated RNA was reverse transcribed, the sequencing read expressed TCRB transcripts. Measured with immunoSEQ multiplex PCR; TCRdb has only the in-frame clones, and not every one. The sample has 500,000 to 700,000 clones, about 16% seen once. Germline lookup yields CDR1 ENHRY and CDR2 SYGVKD. This CDR3 has 13 amino acids. V shed 7 bases and J shed 3 bases, with 13 bases lying between them. This entry comes from a study of beta chain features in type 1 diabetes. Whole-study results and caveats: The analysis here could not establish whether HLA type shapes TCRB rearrangement. Across all four CD4+ subsets, people with type 1 diabetes showed modestly shorter TCRB CDR3s.

Material: naive CD4+ T cells from blood. The TCR comes from a man between 18 and 35 years old in good health. The chain carries TRBV10-3 and TRBJ2-7; no clear D gene. Here the CDR3 DNA reads TGTGCCATCATTTCGGACGGTGGCTACGAGCAGTACTTC. Translation gives CAIISDGGYEQYF.